This TCR beta chain is from a study of Graves' ophthalmopathy and Graves' hyperthyroidism. The CDR3 has 15 residues. Germline CDR1 and CDR2: SNHLY and FYNNEI. V was clipped by 6 bases and J by 0 bases, with 9 bases between them. TCR beta CDR3 regions were amplified from RNA transcripts. HTBI-primed first-round RT-PCR preceded second-round multiplex PCR. MiXCR was run by TCRdb on the multiplex PCR reads, yielding one entry per CDR3 protein. Among 200,000 to 300,000 distinct CDR3 sequences listed, around 50% were seen once. The gene calls are TRBV2 and TRBJ1-6, with D unresolved. Sequenced: peripheral blood. This clonotype originated in an adult man with Graves' ophthalmopathy. The CDR3 is CASRAQSSYNSPLHF. The CDR3 DNA sequence: TGTGCCAGCAGGGCACAGAGCTCCTATAATTCACCCCTCCACTTT.